Each of the 4 T cell receptor beta chains below was sequenced from the same sample in a study of T cells expressing NK-cell markers (TCRdb year 2020). To prepare the library, 5' RACE was applied. This sample was sequenced with an Illumina HiSeq 2000. TCRdb reprocessed the reads and assigns one entry to each CDR3 protein sequence, leaving out DNA. The sample's table covers about 550,000 distinct CDR3 sequences. 3.5% to 4.5% of the sample lies in the top ten. Sequencing was done on a sample of blood T cells: a sorted CD56 or NKG2C T cell subset, CD4+ or CD8+ T cells, or bulk PBMC T cells (not recorded which). The receptors stem from a man aged 18 to 35 in good health. Donor details come from another sample of the same person, matched by shared clones.

CDR3 sequence: CASSHDRTGFQETQYF. The rearrangement joins TRBV4-3 to TRBJ2-5; TCRdb proposes TRBD1, but this gene call is untestable without DNA. This CDR3 spans 16 amino acids. Germline lookup yields CDR1 LGHNA and CDR2 YSLEER.

The chain links TRBV12-3 or TRBV12-4 to TRBJ2-2; the D gene TCRdb calls, TRBD1, cannot be checked with no DNA. The CDR3 has 16 amino acids. Here the CDR3 reads CASSFFVPQVPGELFF.

The rearrangement links TRBV15 to TRBJ2-1. Germline V gene sequence: CDR1 LNHNV, CDR2 YYDKDF (reference sequence). The CDR3 is 14 amino acids. This chain's CDR3 is CATSLSSLGYEQFF.

The rearrangement uses TRBV9 and TRBJ2-7; TCRdb selects TRBD2, and the lack of DNA leaves this call unchecked. This CDR3 has 13 residues. Germline lookup yields CDR1 SGDLS and CDR2 YYNGEE. CDR3 amino acids: CASSVAEGYEQYF.